This T cell receptor beta chain originates from a study of blood T cell repertoires in COVID-19. The CDR3 sequence is 22 residues long. Sequencing was performed with immunoSEQ multiplex PCR; in TCRdb, only in-frame clones are kept and a portion is missing. The sample consists of approximately 190,000 clones, about 85% of them appearing once. The sample consisted of peripheral blood. The J gene is TRBJ2-7, the V gene TRBV21-1; the table assigns TRBD2, which was not confirmed against the DNA. TRBV21-1 is given as a pseudogene. This receptor was identified in a human donor in a cohort sampled during active COVID-19. CDR3 sequence (DNA): TGTGCCAGCAGCAAAACTATCTCTTCGGAAGACGCAGCGGGGGGGAATTCCTACGAGCAGTACGTC. As protein: CASSKTISSEDAAGGNSYEQYV.